This is a list of T cell receptor beta chains from one sample in a study of long-term antiretroviral therapy in people with HIV. Sequencing used immunoSEQ multiplex PCR; TCRdb keeps in-frame clones, though not all of them. Of around 12,000 clones in the sample, over 70% were seen once. Material: unsorted PBMCs, obtained 0.8 years before starting antiretroviral therapy. These TCRs come from a woman aged 40 to 50 with HIV. Both conserved end residues are part of each CDR3. A D gene is named only where the DNA matches it firmly. Size tells how often a clone was seen (once, few, many) or the class of an expanded clone, and some rows leave it out.

>TRBV9|-|TRBJ2-7|TRBD2
CASSVNPGLAGAGQYF
TGTGCCAGCAGCGTAAACCCGGGACTAGCGGGAGCTGGGCAGTACTTC
>TRBV19|few|TRBJ1-2|-
CASSTRWRDGYTF
TGTGCCAGTAGTACCAGGTGGAGGGATGGCTACACCTTC
>TRBV5-1|-|TRBJ2-7|-
CASSRTGEPYEQYF
TGCGCCAGCAGCAGGACTGGAGAGCCCTACGAGCAGTACTTC
>TRBV5-1|-|TRBJ2-5|-
CASSFSAIQETQYF
TGCGCCAGCAGCTTCAGCGCGATCCAAGAGACCCAGTACTTC
>TRBV9|-|TRBJ2-2|TRBD2
CASSVTSGTLNTGELFF
TGTGCCAGCAGCGTAACTAGCGGGACGCTTAACACCGGGGAGCTGTTTTTT
>TRBV27|-|TRBJ2-1|-
CASSLGGDNEQFF
TGTGCCAGCAGTCTAGGGGGGGACAATGAGCAGTTCTTC
>TRBV18|-|TRBJ2-7|TRBD1
CASSQGSGTGGFYEQYF
TGTGCCAGCTCACAGGGGTCCGGGACAGGGGGCTTTTACGAGCAGTACTTC
>TRBV7-3|-|TRBJ2-5|-
CASSLRLQETQYF
TGTGCCAGCAGCCTCCGCCTACAAGAGACCCAGTACTTC
>TRBV4-1|-|TRBJ2-2|TRBD2
CASSPLAGGPIGELFF
TGCGCCAGCAGCCCCCTAGCGGGAGGGCCCATCGGGGAGCTGTTTTTT
>TRBV6-5|-|TRBJ2-7|-
CASSPSSLSYEQYF
TGTGCCAGCAGTCCTTCGTCCCTATCCTACGAGCAGTACTTC
>TRBV6-1|few|TRBJ2-2|TRBD2
CASSTGLETGELFF
TGTGCCAGCAGTACGGGACTAGAGACCGGGGAGCTGTTTTTT
>TRBV2|-|TRBJ2-5|-
CASRDWASETQYF
TGTGCCAGCCGGGACTGGGCGTCGGAGACCCAGTACTTC
>TRBV2|few|TRBJ2-1|TRBD1
CASRDRGLYNEQFF
TGTGCCAGCAGGGACAGGGGGCTCTACAATGAGCAGTTCTTC
>TRBV28|-|TRBJ2-5|-
CASSLGGQETQYF
TGTGCCAGCAGTTTGGGCGGCCAAGAGACCCAGTACTTC
>TRBV19|-|TRBJ2-2|-
CASRVQGPNTGELFF
TGTGCCAGTAGAGTACAGGGACCTAACACCGGGGAGCTGTTTTTT
>TRBV28|-|TRBJ2-7|TRBD2
CASRLTSGRPGHEQYF
TGTGCCAGCAGGTTGACTAGCGGGAGGCCCGGGCACGAGCAGTACTTC
>TRBV7-8|-|TRBJ2-1|-
CASSFNGESYNEQFF
TGTGCCAGCAGTTTTAACGGGGAATCCTACAATGAGCAGTTCTTC
>TRBV5-1|-|TRBJ2-5|-
CASSLEQGRIGETQYF
TGCGCCAGCAGCCTAGAACAGGGGAGGATTGGGGAGACCCAGTACTTC
>TRBV28|few|TRBJ2-7|-
CASSPQTGATYEQYF
TGTGCCAGCAGCCCCCAAACGGGAGCCACCTACGAGCAGTACTTC
>TRBV19|-|TRBJ1-2|-
CASSISAYGYTF
TGTGCCAGTAGTATTAGTGCCTATGGCTACACCTTC
>TRBV4-2|-|TRBJ1-2|-
CASSQDPTQGTVGYGYTF
TGTGCCAGCAGCCAAGATCCAACGCAGGGGACCGTGGGCTATGGCTACACCTTC
>TRBV10-3|-|TRBJ2-7|-
CAIRLTTGGEQYF
TGTGCCATCAGGCTGACGACAGGCGGCGAGCAGTACTTC
>TRBV27|-|TRBJ2-7|-
CASSLVGVGYEQYF
TGTGCCAGCAGTTTAGTGGGAGTGGGCTACGAGCAGTACTTC
>TRBV10-2|-|TRBJ2-5|TRBD2
CASSTGLAGGPETQYF
TGCGCCAGCTCCACGGGACTAGCGGGAGGGCCAGAGACCCAGTACTTC
>TRBV4-2|-|TRBJ2-1|TRBD2
CASSQDASGRAGASYNEQFF
TGTGCCAGCAGCCAAGATGCTAGCGGGAGGGCCGGCGCCTCCTACAATGAGCAGTTCTTC
>TRBV7-9|-|TRBJ2-7|-
CASSPGLGYEQYF
TGTGCCAGCAGCCCCGGACTTGGCTACGAGCAGTACTTC
>TRBV23-1|-|TRBJ2-7|-
CASSRYSYEQYF
TGCGCCAGCAGCCGATACTCCTACGAGCAGTACTTC
>TRBV6-6|once|TRBJ2-6|-
CASSYSTGSGANVLTF
TGTGCCAGCAGTTACTCGACGGGCTCTGGGGCCAACGTCCTGACTTTC
>TRBV28|-|TRBJ1-5|TRBD1
CASTRDRGSTQPQHF
TGTGCCAGCACAAGGGACAGGGGATCAACTCAGCCCCAGCATTTT
>TRBV21-1|-|TRBJ2-7|-
CASSLLGDSPYEQYF
TGTGCCAGCAGCCTCTTGGGGGACAGTCCCTACGAGCAGTACTTC
>TRBV7-9|-|TRBJ2-7|TRBD1
CASSSSQGATDPYEQYF
TGTGCCAGCAGCTCTTCCCAGGGGGCAACCGACCCCTACGAGCAGTACTTC
>TRBV7-2|-|TRBJ1-1|-
CASSFGGGNTEAFF
TGTGCCAGCAGCTTTGGGGGTGGTAACACTGAAGCTTTCTTT
>TRBV5-4|-|TRBJ2-5|-
CASSLDFQETQYF
TGTGCCAGCAGCTTGGACTTCCAAGAGACCCAGTACTTC